The entry below gives a single T cell receptor (beta chain) sequence along with its context. Antigen unknown. Germline assignment: CDR1 GTSNPN and CDR2 SVGIG (reference sequence). This CDR3 spans 13 amino acids. The V gene lost 0 bases and the J gene lost 1 base, with 5 bases spanning the gap. Bulk TCR library preparation followed previously described methods with listed TCR primers. TCRdb re-called the PCR reads with MiXCR, one entry per CDR3 protein. The sample carries approximately 500,000 distinct CDR3 sequences, about 25% recorded once. The data stem from a study of molecular identifiers for immune sequencing clone quantification. The overall study: Across replicate runs, RNA obtained from about 21,000 or 97,000 naive CD8 cells was divided into five, with four undergoing sequencing.

Sorting defined naive CD8 T cells as CD8+CD4-CCR7+CD45RA+. Study-level findings and limits: In naive cells, clones above 20 RNA copies held under 1% of molecules, whereas in effector cells they held over 97%.

The receptor was derived from a human donor in good health. Some libraries in this study had Jurkat cell RNA spiked in. This chain joins TRBV30 and TRBJ2-3; D is uncertain. What was sequenced was naive CD8+ T cells from blood, with Jurkat cell RNA spiked in. Described subset: FACS-sorted CD8+CD4-CCR7+CD45RA+ naive T cells. CDR3 sequence: CAWSVVGTDTQYF. CDR3 nucleotide sequence: TGTGCCTGGAGTGTGGTTGGCACAGATACGCAGTATTTT.